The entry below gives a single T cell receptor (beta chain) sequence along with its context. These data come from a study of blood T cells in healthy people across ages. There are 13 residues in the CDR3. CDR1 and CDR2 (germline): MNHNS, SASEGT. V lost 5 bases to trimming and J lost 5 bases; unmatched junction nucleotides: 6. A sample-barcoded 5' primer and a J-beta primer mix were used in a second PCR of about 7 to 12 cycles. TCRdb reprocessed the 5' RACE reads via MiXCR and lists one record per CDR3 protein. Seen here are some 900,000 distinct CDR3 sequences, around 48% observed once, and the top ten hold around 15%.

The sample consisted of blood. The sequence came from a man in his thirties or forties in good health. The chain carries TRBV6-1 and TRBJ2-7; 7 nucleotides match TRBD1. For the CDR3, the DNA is TGTGCCAGCAGTATAACAGGGGTCCACGAGCAGTACTTC. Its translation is CASSITGVHEQYF.